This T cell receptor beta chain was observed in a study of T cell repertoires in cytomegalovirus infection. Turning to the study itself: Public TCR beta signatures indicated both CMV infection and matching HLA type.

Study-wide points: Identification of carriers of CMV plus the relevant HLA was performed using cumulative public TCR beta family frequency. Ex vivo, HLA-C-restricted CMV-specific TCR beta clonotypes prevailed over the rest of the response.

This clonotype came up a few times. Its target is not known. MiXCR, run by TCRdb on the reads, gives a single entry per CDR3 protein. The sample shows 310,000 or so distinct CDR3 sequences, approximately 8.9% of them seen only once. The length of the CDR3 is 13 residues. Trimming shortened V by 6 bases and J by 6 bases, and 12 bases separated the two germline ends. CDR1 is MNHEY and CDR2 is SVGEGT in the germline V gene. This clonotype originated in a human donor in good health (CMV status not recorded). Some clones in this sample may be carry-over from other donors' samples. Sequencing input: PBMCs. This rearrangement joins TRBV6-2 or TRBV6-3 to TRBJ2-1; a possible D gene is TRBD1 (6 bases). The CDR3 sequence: CASRGWGPNEQFF. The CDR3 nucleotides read TGTGCCAGCAGGGGCTGGGGGCCCAATGAGCAGTTCTTC.